This record covers a single TCR beta chain. The antigen is undetermined. The sample comes from a study of cytomegalovirus exposure and HLA in healthy donors. Study observations and caveats: Earlier analysis looked at TCR beta V segments, and most were productive about 90% or about 30% of the time.

The study ran its PCR with 60 Vbeta and 13 Jbeta primers. Data came from immunoSEQ multiplex PCR; TCRdb stores just in-frame clones and leaves some out. This sample has about 170,000 clones, with roughly four fifths found just once. Trimming removed 8 bases at V and 2 bases at J, with 19 bases between. Germline values: CDR1 SNHLY, CDR2 FYNNEI. This CDR3 region has 16 residues. The clonotype was recovered from a man aged 18 to 29 in good health and CMV-seronegative. The sample comprised PBMCs. The chain employs TRBV2 and TRBJ1-3, with D possibly being TRBD1 (5 bases). Written as DNA, the CDR3 is TGTGCCAGCCCAAACGAAGAATCGGGGGCTGGAAACACCATATATTTT. Its translation: CASPNEESGAGNTIYF.